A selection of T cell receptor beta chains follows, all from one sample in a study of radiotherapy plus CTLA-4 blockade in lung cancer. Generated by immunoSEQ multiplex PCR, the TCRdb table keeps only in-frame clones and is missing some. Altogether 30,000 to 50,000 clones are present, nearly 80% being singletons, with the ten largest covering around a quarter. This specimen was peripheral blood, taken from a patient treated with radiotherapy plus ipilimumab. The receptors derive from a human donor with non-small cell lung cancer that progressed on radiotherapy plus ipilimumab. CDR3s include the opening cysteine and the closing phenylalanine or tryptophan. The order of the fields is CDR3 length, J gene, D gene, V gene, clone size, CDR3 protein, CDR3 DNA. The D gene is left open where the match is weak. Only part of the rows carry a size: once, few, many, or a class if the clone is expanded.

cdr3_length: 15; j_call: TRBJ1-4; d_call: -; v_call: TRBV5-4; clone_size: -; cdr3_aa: CASSLTVGGNEKLFF; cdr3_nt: TGTGCCAGCAGCTTGACAGTGGGAGGTAATGAAAAACTGTTTTTT
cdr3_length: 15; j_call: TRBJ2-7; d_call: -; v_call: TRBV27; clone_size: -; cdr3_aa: CASSHTPGTPYEQYF; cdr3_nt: TGTGCCAGCAGTCATACACCGGGTACACCCTACGAGCAGTACTTC
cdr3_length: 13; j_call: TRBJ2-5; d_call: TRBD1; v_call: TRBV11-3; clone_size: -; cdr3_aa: CASSFTGGETQYF; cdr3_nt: TGTGCCAGCAGCTTCACAGGGGGAGAGACCCAGTACTTC
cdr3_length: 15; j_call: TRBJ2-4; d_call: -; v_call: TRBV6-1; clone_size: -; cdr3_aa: CASRLGALAKNIQYF; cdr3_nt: TGTGCCAGCAGGCTAGGCGCGCTAGCCAAAAACATTCAGTACTTC
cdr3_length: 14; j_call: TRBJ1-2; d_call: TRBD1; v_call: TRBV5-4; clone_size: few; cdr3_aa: CASSLTGVLYGYTF; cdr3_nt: TGTGCCAGCAGCCTAACAGGGGTACTCTATGGCTACACCTTC
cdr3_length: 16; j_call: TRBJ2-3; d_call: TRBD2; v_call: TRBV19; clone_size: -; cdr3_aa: CASSWGLAGGPDTQYF; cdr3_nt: TGTGCCAGTAGTTGGGGACTAGCGGGGGGGCCAGATACGCAGTATTTT
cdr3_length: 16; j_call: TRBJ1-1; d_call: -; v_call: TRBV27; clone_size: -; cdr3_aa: CASSLSSVNRGTEAFF; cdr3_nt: TGTGCCAGCAGTTTATCCTCGGTCAATCGGGGCACTGAAGCTTTCTTT
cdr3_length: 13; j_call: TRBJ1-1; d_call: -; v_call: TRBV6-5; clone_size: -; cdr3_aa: CASSSLAGTEAFF; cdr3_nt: TGTGCCAGCAGCTCTTTGGCGGGAACTGAAGCTTTCTTT
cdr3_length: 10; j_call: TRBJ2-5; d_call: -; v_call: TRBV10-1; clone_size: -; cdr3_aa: CAGPQETQYF; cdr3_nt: TGCGCCGGGCCCCAGGAGACCCAGTACTTC
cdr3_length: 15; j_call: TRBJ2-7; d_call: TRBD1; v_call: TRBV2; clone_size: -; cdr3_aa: CASRSGRQGAYEQYF; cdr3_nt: TGTGCCAGCAGGTCGGGTAGGCAGGGGGCCTACGAGCAGTACTTC
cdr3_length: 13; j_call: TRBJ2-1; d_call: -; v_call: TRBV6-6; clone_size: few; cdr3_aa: CASSYGPYNEQFF; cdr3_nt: TGTGCCAGCAGTTACGGCCCGTACAATGAGCAGTTCTTC
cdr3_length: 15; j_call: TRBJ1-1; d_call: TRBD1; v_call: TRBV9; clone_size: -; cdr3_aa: CASSTQQGAGTEAFF; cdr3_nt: TGTGCCAGCAGCACCCAACAGGGGGCGGGAACTGAAGCTTTCTTT
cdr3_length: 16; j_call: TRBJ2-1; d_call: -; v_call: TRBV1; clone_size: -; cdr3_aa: CTSSQDERGLYNEQFF; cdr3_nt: TGCACCAGCAGCCAAGATGAGCGGGGGTTATACAATGAGCAGTTCTTC
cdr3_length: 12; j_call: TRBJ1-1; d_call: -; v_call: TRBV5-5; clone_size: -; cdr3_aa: CASSPVLREAFF; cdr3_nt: TGTGCCAGCAGCCCGGTACTCAGGGAAGCTTTCTTT
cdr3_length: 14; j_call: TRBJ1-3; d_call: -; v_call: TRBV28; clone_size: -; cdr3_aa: CASRTRTSGNTIYF; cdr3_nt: TGTGCCAGCAGGACGAGGACTTCTGGAAACACCATATATTTT
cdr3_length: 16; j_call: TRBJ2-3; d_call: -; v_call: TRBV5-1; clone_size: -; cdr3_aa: CASSLASIQRVDTQYF; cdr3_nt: TGCGCCAGCAGCTTGGCCTCCATACAACGGGTGGATACGCAGTATTTT
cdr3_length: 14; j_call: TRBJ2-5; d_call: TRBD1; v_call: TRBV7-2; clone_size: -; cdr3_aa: CASSLVGDRETQYF; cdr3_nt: TGTGCCAGCAGCTTAGTGGGGGACAGAGAGACCCAGTACTTC
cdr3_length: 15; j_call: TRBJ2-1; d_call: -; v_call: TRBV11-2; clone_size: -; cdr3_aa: CASSGLESSYNEQFF; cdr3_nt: TGTGCCAGCAGCGGCCTAGAGAGCTCCTACAATGAGCAGTTCTTC
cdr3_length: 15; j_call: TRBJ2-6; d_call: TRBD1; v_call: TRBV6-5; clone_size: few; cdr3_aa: CASSRDSSGANVLTF; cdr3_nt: TGTGCCAGCAGTCGGGACAGCTCTGGGGCCAACGTCCTGACTTTC
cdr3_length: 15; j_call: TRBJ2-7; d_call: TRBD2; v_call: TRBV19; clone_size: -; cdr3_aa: CASSEELAVDYEQYF; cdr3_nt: TGTGCCAGTAGTGAGGAACTAGCGGTGGATTACGAGCAGTACTTC
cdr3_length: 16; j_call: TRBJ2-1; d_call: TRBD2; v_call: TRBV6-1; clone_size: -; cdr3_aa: CASSERSGGIFNEQFF; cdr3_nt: TGTGCCAGCAGTGAAAGAAGCGGGGGGATTTTCAATGAGCAGTTCTTC
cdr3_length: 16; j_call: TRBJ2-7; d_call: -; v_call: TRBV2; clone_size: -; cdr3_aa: CASSDIVTAGGYEQYF; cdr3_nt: TGTGCCAGCAGTGATATTGTTACGGCCGGAGGTTACGAGCAGTACTTC
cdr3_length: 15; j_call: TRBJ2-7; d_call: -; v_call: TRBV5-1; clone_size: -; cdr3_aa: CASSLMGGGPDEQYF; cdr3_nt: TGCGCCAGCAGCTTGATGGGGGGGGGCCCGGACGAGCAGTACTTC
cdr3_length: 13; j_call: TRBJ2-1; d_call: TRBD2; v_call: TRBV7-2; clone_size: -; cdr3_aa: CASSSSGGAAQFF; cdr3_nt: TGTGCCAGCAGCTCTAGCGGGGGGGCAGCGCAGTTCTTC
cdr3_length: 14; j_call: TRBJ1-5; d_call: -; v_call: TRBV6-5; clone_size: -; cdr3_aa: CASSYSRGNQPQHF; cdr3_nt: TGTGCCAGCAGTTACTCAAGGGGGAACCAGCCCCAGCATTTT
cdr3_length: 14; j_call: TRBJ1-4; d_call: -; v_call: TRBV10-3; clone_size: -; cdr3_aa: CASGGGDGSEKLFF; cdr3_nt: TGTGCCTCTGGAGGGGGGGATGGGAGTGAAAAACTGTTTTTT
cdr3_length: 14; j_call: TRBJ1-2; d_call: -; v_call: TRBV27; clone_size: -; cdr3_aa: CASSRGVGNYGYTF; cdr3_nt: TGTGCCAGCAGTCGGGGGGTGGGGAACTATGGCTACACCTTC
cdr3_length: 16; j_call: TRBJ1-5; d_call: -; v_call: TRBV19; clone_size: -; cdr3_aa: CASSMGSGVGDQPQHF; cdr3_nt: TGTGCCAGTAGTATGGGTTCAGGGGTAGGCGATCAGCCCCAGCATTTT
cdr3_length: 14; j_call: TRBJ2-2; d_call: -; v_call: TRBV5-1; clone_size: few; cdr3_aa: CASSSQGSPGELFF; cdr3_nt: TGCGCCAGCAGCTCGCAGGGAAGTCCCGGGGAGCTGTTTTTT
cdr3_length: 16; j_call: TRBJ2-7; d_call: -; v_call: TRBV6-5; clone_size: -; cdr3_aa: CASSYPMGTPNYEQYF; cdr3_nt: TGTGCCAGCAGCTACCCGATGGGGACACCCAACTACGAGCAGTACTTC
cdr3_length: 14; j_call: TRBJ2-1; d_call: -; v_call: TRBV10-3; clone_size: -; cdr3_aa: CATTPEGTYNEQFF; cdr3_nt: TGTGCCACCACCCCAGAGGGCACCTACAATGAGCAGTTCTTC
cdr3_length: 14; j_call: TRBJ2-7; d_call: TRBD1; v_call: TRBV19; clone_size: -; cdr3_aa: CASRPGQGTYEQYF; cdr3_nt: TGTGCCAGTAGACCGGGACAGGGAACCTACGAGCAGTACTTC
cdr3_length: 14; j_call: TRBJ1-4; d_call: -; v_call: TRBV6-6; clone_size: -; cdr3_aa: CATTDSPRDEKLFF; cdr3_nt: TGTGCCACTACGGACAGCCCGAGGGATGAAAAACTGTTTTTT
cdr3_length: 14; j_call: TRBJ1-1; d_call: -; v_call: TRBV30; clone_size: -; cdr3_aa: CAWSVRRRNTEAFF; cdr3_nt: TGTGCCTGGAGTGTACGTAGGAGGAACACTGAAGCTTTCTTT
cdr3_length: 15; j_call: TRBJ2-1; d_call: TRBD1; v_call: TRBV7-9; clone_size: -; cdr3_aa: CASSPGQGEYNEQFF; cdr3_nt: TGTGCCAGCAGCCCCGGACAGGGTGAATACAATGAGCAGTTCTTC
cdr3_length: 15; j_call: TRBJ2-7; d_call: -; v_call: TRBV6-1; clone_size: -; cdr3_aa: CASTRIRDNSYEQYF; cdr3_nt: TGTGCCAGCACCAGAATCCGGGACAACTCCTACGAGCAGTACTTC
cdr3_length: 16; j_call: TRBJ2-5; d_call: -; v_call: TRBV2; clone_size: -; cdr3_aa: CASSGADSVYQETQYF; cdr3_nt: TGTGCCAGCAGTGGGGCGGACTCGGTATACCAAGAGACCCAGTACTTC
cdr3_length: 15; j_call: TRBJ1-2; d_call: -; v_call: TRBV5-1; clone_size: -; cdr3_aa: CASTPGADANYGYTF; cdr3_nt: TGCGCCAGCACCCCAGGGGCAGACGCAAACTATGGCTACACCTTC
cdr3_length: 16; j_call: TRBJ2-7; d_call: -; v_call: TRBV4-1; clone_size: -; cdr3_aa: CASSQVWPLSSYEQYF; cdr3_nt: TGCGCCAGCAGCCAAGTATGGCCTTTAAGCTCCTACGAGCAGTACTTC
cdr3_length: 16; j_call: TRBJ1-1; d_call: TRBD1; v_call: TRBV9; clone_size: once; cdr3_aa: CASSGTSGTANTEAFF; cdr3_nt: TGTGCCAGCAGCGGGACCTCCGGGACAGCGAACACTGAAGCTTTCTTT
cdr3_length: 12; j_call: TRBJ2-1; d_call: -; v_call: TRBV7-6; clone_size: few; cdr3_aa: CASSLDWNEQFF; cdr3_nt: TGTGCCAGCAGCTTGGACTGGAATGAGCAGTTCTTC
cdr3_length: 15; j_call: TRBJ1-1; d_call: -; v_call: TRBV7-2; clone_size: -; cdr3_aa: CASSPDGGLNTEAFF; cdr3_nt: TGTGCCAGCAGCCCGGATGGGGGCCTGAACACTGAAGCTTTCTTT